This TCR beta chain was retrieved from a study of blood T cell repertoires in COVID-19. Some clones are missing from TCRdb's copy, which holds only in-frame ones; the method was immunoSEQ multiplex PCR. The repertoire consists of over 50,000 clones, with 65% to 80% occurring once and the leading ten covering around 14%. V gave up 3 bases and J gave up 7 bases, with 8 bases separating them. The CDR3 is 12 amino acids. Germline CDR1 is SGDLS and CDR2 is YYNGEE. Sequencing was done on a sample of peripheral blood. The source is a human donor with active or convalescent COVID-19. The donor label of this sample is uncertain. V is TRBV9 and J is TRBJ2-1; D possibly corresponds to TRBD1 (6 bases). CDR3 bases: TGTGCCAGCAGCGCACAGGGAAATGAGCAGTTCTTC. This gives the protein CASSAQGNEQFF. The full variable domain, rest sourced from reference TRBV9 and TRBJ2-1, is DSGVTQTPKHLITATGQRVTLRCSPRSGDLSVYWYQQSLDQGLQFLIQYYNGEERAKGNILERFSAQQFPDLHSELNLSSLELGDSALYFCASSAQGNEQFFGPGTRLTVL.